Below are 20 T cell receptor beta chains sequenced from a single sample in a study of shared clonotypes between healthy human individuals. This table comes from immunoSEQ multiplex PCR, and its TCRdb copy is limited to in-frame clones, with some not included. This sample has 450,000 to 600,000 clones, with more than 65% found just once. The source material was PBMCs. These receptors all stem from a woman aged 40 to 49 in good health. Some clones in this sample may be carry-over from other donors' samples.

This clone was seen once. This chain links TRBV6-5 with TRBJ1-2; a possible D gene is TRBD1 (5 bases). The CDR3 runs to 15 residues. Trimming removed 2 bases from V and 2 bases from J, with 12 bases in between. CDR1 is MNHEY, CDR2 SVGAGI, per germline. The CDR3 loop reads CASSYGSGGNYGYTF. DNA for the CDR3: TGTGCCAGCAGTTACGGGTCGGGGGGAAACTATGGCTACACCTTC.

In regard to this clone: Given a far larger clone just one base away, this is likely a sequencing read error. This same CDR3 is encoded by further DNA sequences in the sample. This chain joins TRBV2 and TRBJ2-7; 7 nucleotides agree with TRBD1. V shed 6 bases and J 2 bases; nucleotides not matched to a gene: 4. CDR1 SNHLY and CDR2 FYNNEI come from the germline V gene. CDR3 length: 13 amino acids. CDR3: CASSPGQTYEQYF. The CDR3 DNA sequence: TGTGCCAGCAGCCCGGGACAGACCTACGAGCAGTACTTC.

A few counts support this clone. The same CDR3 arises from other DNA sequences in this sample as well. The chain couples TRBV19 to TRBJ1-5; 7 positions match TRBD1. J lost 5 bases, V lost 3 bases, and 1 base had no gene match. The CDR3 contains 13 residues. From germline, CDR1 is LNHDA and CDR2 SQIVND (reference sequence). CDR3 sequence reads: CASSIDRDQPQHF. CDR3 in DNA: TGTGCCAGTAGTATCGACAGGGATCAGCCCCAGCATTTT.

Many counts were recorded for this clone. V is TRBV5-4 and J is TRBJ2-2, with a weak D call TRBD2 (7 bases). CDR3 length equals 15 residues. The germline V gene encodes CDR1 SGHNT and CDR2 YYREEE (reference sequence). Deletions cut 5 bases from V and 8 bases from J, with 19 bases between. The CDR3 nucleotides are TGTGCCAGCAGGCCCGGCCGGGGGGCCGGGGGGGAGCTGTTTTTT. Translating gives CASRPGRGAGGELFF.

V gene TRBV6-1 combines with J gene TRBJ2-2; 7 positions agree with TRBD1. The CDR3 has 15 residues. The trim removed 5 bases at V and 6 bases at J, leaving 9 bases unmatched. Germline V gives CDR1 MNHNS, CDR2 SASEGT. The CDR3: CASSTQGMVSGELFF. The CDR3 DNA is TGTGCCAGCAGTACACAGGGGATGGTCTCCGGGGAGCTGTTTTTT.

The rearrangement joins TRBV5-1 to TRBJ2-1, with a tentative D call TRBD2 (6 bases). Trimming took 5 bases from V and 9 from J, leaving 18 bases between them. CDR3 size: 14 residues. Germline-derived CDR1 and CDR2 are SGHRS and YFSETQ. DNA for the CDR3: TGCGCCAGCAGTTCCGGGACTCCAACCAGTGAGCAGTTCTTC. This sequence encodes CASSSGTPTSEQFF.

The V call is TRBV9, the J call TRBJ1-3; D not certain. V shed 0 bases and J shed 4 bases, with 8 bases lying between them. Germline V CDR1 and CDR2: SGDLS, YYNGEE. This CDR3 has 14 residues. Here the CDR3 reads CASSVDEDGNTIYF. CDR3 bases: TGTGCCAGCAGCGTAGATGAGGACGGAAACACCATATATTTT.

J is TRBJ2-7 and V is TRBV29-1; TRBD2 might be the D (5 bases). V dropped 1 base and J dropped 6 bases, with 13 bases sitting between them. The CDR3 totals 13 residues. Germline values: CDR1 SQVTM, CDR2 ANQGSEA. In DNA, the CDR3 is TGCAGCGTTGAAGGCCTAGCTAGTGGCGAGCAGTACTTC. It yields the protein CSVEGLASGEQYF.

This sequence joins TRBV11-3 and TRBJ2-2, with D tentatively TRBD2 (5 bases). Trimming removed 8 bases from V and 1 base from J, with 11 bases in between. The CDR3 is made up of 14 amino acids. The germline V gene encodes CDR1 SGHNT and CDR2 YENEEA. This CDR3 reads CASRGRENTGELFF. The CDR3 DNA sequence: TGTGCCAGCCGTGGTCGGGAGAACACCGGGGAGCTGTTTTTT.

The gene calls are TRBV5-4 and TRBJ2-1, with no clear D. V was cut by 1 base and J by 0 bases, with 11 bases left in between. CDR1 and CDR2 (germline): SGHNT, YYREEE (reference sequence). The CDR3 is made up of 16 amino acids. Here the CDR3 DNA reads TGTGCCAGCAGCTTGTCACATTTCAGCTCCTACAATGAGCAGTTCTTC. This codes for CASSLSHFSSYNEQFF.

CDR3 amino acids: CASSFRQPRDEQFF. In DNA form, the CDR3 reads TGTGCCAGCAGCTTTCGGCAGCCCAGAGATGAGCAGTTCTTC. The rearrangement uses TRBV5-8 and TRBJ2-1; D not certain. V was shortened by 2 bases and J by 8 bases, with 14 bases between the two germline ends. The germline gives CDR1 SGHTS, CDR2 YDEGEE. This CDR3 is built from 14 residues.

This clone was recorded only once. CDR3 nucleotides: TGTGCCAGCAGTGACCGGACAGGGGGTCTGGGGGAGCAGTACTTC. Translated: CASSDRTGGLGEQYF. V gene TRBV6-1 combines with J gene TRBJ2-7; 10 bases fit TRBD1. Germline V gene sequence: CDR1 MNHNS, CDR2 SASEGT. V lost 3 bases, J lost 7 bases, and 9 bases stayed unmatched. The CDR3 is 15 residues long.

The chain combines TRBV11-3 with TRBJ2-1; 8 bases fit TRBD2. This CDR3 has 16 residues. The V gene end was trimmed by 1 base and the J gene end by 4 bases; junction bases not matched to a gene: 6. Per germline, CDR1 SGHNT and CDR2 YENEEA. The CDR3 reads CASSLGAGGSYNEQFF. The DNA for the CDR3 is TGTGCCAGCAGCTTAGGGGCGGGAGGTTCGTACAATGAGCAGTTCTTC. Full variable domain (outside the CDR3, taken from reference TRBV11-3 and TRBJ2-1): EAGVVQSPRYKIIEKKQPVAFWCNPISGHNTLYWYLQNLGQGPELLIRYENEEAVDDSQLPKDRFSAERLKGVDSTLKIQPAELGDSAVYLCASSLGAGGSYNEQFFGPGTRLTVL.

V usage is TRBV7-2 and J usage is TRBJ2-5; possibly TRBD2 for D (6 bases). Trimming took 5 bases from V and 1 from J, leaving 14 bases between them. CDR3 length: 15 residues. Germline CDR1 SGHTA, CDR2 FQGNSA. CDR3 bases: TGTGCCAGCAGCCCAGGAGGGCGCCTCCAAGAGACCCAGTACTTC. Translation: CASSPGGRLQETQYF.

V usage is TRBV28 and J usage is TRBJ2-7; D gene uncertain. Trimming left V 4 bases short and J 10 bases short, with 14 bases between. Germline assignment: CDR1 MDHEN and CDR2 SYDVKM. The CDR3 covers 12 residues. The CDR3 nucleotides read TGTGCCAGCAGTTCCCCCGAGCTCGGACAGTACTTC. This translates into CASSSPELGQYF.

J is TRBJ2-2 and V is TRBV9; 7 bases are shared with TRBD1. There are 16 residues in the CDR3. The V segment lost 3 bases and the J segment 4 bases; nucleotides outside the gene matches: 9. Germline V gene lookup returns CDR1 SGDLS and CDR2 YYNGEE. In DNA form, the CDR3 reads TGTGCCAGCAGCGCCGCTTGGGGACAGACCACCGGGGAGCTGTTTTTT. This translates into CASSAAWGQTTGELFF.

The CDR3 spells CASRRGETQYF. The CDR3, as DNA: TGTGCCAGCAGGAGGGGAGAGACCCAGTACTTC. The chain joins TRBV25-1 to TRBJ2-5; D is perhaps TRBD1 or TRBD2 (5 bases each). Per germline, CDR1 MGHDK and CDR2 SYGVNS. The CDR3 is made up of 11 amino acids. V was trimmed by 6 bases and J by 4 bases, leaving 6 bases between them.

The V and J genes are TRBV15 and TRBJ2-2; 7 nucleotides align to TRBD1. V lost 2 bases and J lost 3; bases outside the gene matches: 9. CDR3 length: 17 amino acids. The germline V gene encodes CDR1 LNHNV and CDR2 YYDKDF (reference sequence). The DNA for the CDR3 is TGTGCCACCAGCAGAACCGACAGGGAAACGGACACCGGGGAGCTGTTTTTT. Translating it yields CATSRTDRETDTGELFF.

This chain links TRBV15 with TRBJ2-1; D might be TRBD1 or TRBD2, each matching 5 bases. The CDR3 is 15 residues long. The ends were cut back, 1 base at V and 5 bases at J, with 12 bases in the middle. Germline V lookup: CDR1 LNHNV, CDR2 YYDKDF (reference sequence). The CDR3 spells CATSRGGTPDNEQFF. CDR3 in DNA: TGTGCCACCAGCAGAGGGGGGACGCCAGACAATGAGCAGTTCTTC.

A single count supports this clone. The chain employs TRBV18 and TRBJ2-3, with 7 bases matching TRBD2. Germline values: CDR1 KGHSH, CDR2 LQKENI. J gave up 0 bases and V 2 bases, and 5 bases lay outside the gene matches. The CDR3 runs 16 residues. CDR3 amino acids: CASSPNPSGSTDTQYF. In DNA form, the CDR3 reads TGTGCCAGCTCACCAAACCCTAGCGGTAGCACAGATACGCAGTATTTT.